The 20 T cell receptor beta chains in this list originate from one sample, sequenced in a study of breast tumors, draining lymph nodes, adjacent tissues. Axillary draining lymph nodes of breast cancer patients supplied the node samples. A single record per CDR3 protein comes from TCRdb applying MiXCR to the multiplex PCR reads. Of 84,000 or so distinct CDR3 sequences listed, roughly 30% were seen once; the top ten hold 7.5% to 10%. Sequenced: axillary lymph node tissue. These receptor sequences come from a female donor with breast cancer. Some clones in this sample may be carry-over from other donors' samples.

This clonotype was detected many times. V and J are TRBV7-2 and TRBJ2-3; TRBD2 aligns across 8 bases. Germline V lookup: CDR1 SGHTA, CDR2 FQGNSA. Trimming at V came to 1 base and at J to 4 bases, leaving 16 bases not matched to a gene. This CDR3 region has 19 residues. The CDR3 sequence: CASSLELGSGKGEADTQYF. The CDR3 nucleotides read TGTGCCAGCAGCTTAGAGTTAGGTAGCGGGAAGGGGGAGGCAGATACGCAGTATTTT.

The chain is built from TRBV6-2 or TRBV6-3 and TRBJ1-1; the D gene is possibly TRBD1 (5 bases). This CDR3 has 13 amino acids. Germline CDR1 and CDR2: MNHEY and SVGEGT. Trimming stripped 5 bases from V and 6 bases from J, with 13 bases between. The DNA of the CDR3 is TGTGCCAGCAGTATACGACAGCTGGCTGAAGCTTTCTTT. This encodes CASSIRQLAEAFF.

This clonotype occurred a few times. A much more abundant neighbour one base away suggests this may be a read error. The chain combines TRBV12-5 with TRBJ2-5; possibly TRBD2 for D (5 bases). Per germline, CDR1 LGHNT and CDR2 FRNRAP. This CDR3 spans 15 amino acids. Trimming removed 3 bases at V and 5 bases at J, with 16 bases between. The CDR3 region is CASGFPNGVGETQYF. The CDR3 DNA follows: TGTGCTAGTGGTTTCCCAAACGGGGTCGGGGAGACCCAGTACTTC.

In this sample, this clonotype turned up many times. The J gene is TRBJ2-2, the V gene TRBV29-1; 9 bases map to TRBD1. CDR3 size: 15 residues. Germline lookup yields CDR1 SQVTM and CDR2 ANQGSEA. Trimming removed 5 bases from V and 2 bases from J; junction bases left unmatched: 6. CDR3 bases: TGCAGCGTTAATCGACAGGGGGTCAACACCGGGGAGCTGTTTTTT. The encoded protein is CSVNRQGVNTGELFF.

This clonotype came up many times. This chain links TRBV19 with TRBJ2-7; D is possibly TRBD1 or TRBD2 (5 bases each). This CDR3 has 14 amino acids. The V end lost 6 bases, the J end lost 6 bases, and 18 bases lay between the germline ends. The germline CDR1 and CDR2 sequences are LNHDA and SQIVND (reference sequence). CDR3 region: CASSLAGTQGEQYF. For the CDR3, the DNA is TGTGCCAGTAGCCTTGCCGGGACCCAAGGCGAGCAGTACTTC.

The chain couples TRBV6-6 to TRBJ2-1; no reliable D call. CDR1 is MNHNY, CDR2 SVGAGI, per germline (reference sequence). This CDR3 has 12 residues. V gave up 5 bases and J gave up 4 bases, with 6 bases separating them. CDR3 sequence (DNA): TGTGCCAGCAGTCGCCCGTACAATGAGCAGTTCTTC. The encoded protein is CASSRPYNEQFF.

The table lists this clonotype with many counts. This sequence joins TRBV7-2 and TRBJ2-2; 10 bases agree with TRBD2. V trimming: 0 bases; J trimming: 6 bases; junction bases outside the gene matches: 10. The CDR3 is 18 amino acids. CDR1 is SGHTA, CDR2 FQGNSA, per germline. DNA for the CDR3: TGTGCCAGCAGCTTAGCGCTAGCGGGAGAAGGTTTTGCCGGGGAGCTGTTTTTT. It codes for CASSLALAGEGFAGELFF. The full variable domain, completed using reference TRBV7-2 and TRBJ2-2, is GAGVSQSPSNKVTEKGKDVELRCDPISGHTALYWYRQSLGQGLEFLIYFQGNSAPDKSGLPSDRFSAERTGGSVSTLTIQRTQQEDSAVYLCASSLALAGEGFAGELFFGEGSRLTVL.

This clonotype was detected ten times or more. The rearrangement links TRBV19 to TRBJ2-3, with TRBD2 matching over 8 bases. Germline loops: CDR1 LNHDA, CDR2 SQIVND (reference sequence). The junction had 7 bases not matched to a gene; V was cut back by 2 bases and J by 6 bases. CDR3 size: 15 residues. Here the CDR3 DNA reads TGTGCCAGTAGTATAAAGCGGGGGACCCTTGATACGCAGTATTTT. Residues: CASSIKRGTLDTQYF.

The sample holds a few counts of this clonotype. This chain links TRBV5-6 with TRBJ2-2, with 7 bases that match TRBD1. Unmatched junction bases numbered 7, after V lost 1 base and J lost 7 bases. The length of the CDR3 is 15 residues. Germline V gene lookup returns CDR1 SGHDT and CDR2 YYEEEE. CDR3 loop: CASSLRGGGGGELFF. The CDR3 DNA follows: TGTGCCAGCAGCTTGAGAGGGGGCGGAGGCGGGGAGCTGTTTTTT.

This clonotype was seen at least ten times. The V call is TRBV27, the J call TRBJ1-2, with 8 bases identical to TRBD1. Germline CDR1 and CDR2: MNHEY and SMNVEV (reference sequence). There are 14 residues in the CDR3. The ends lost 3 bases at V and 7 bases at J; junction bases unmatched: 7. Here the CDR3 reads CASSFGRTGSGYTF. CDR3 coding DNA: TGTGCCAGCAGTTTCGGCCGGACAGGGTCTGGCTACACCTTC.

This clonotype was seen many times. The chain carries TRBV7-2 and TRBJ2-7, with D tentatively TRBD1 or TRBD2 (5 bases each). Deletions cut 3 bases from V and 9 bases from J, with 15 bases between. Germline V gene data show CDR1 as SGHTA and CDR2 as FQGNSA. The CDR3 consists of 13 residues. The CDR3 DNA sequence: TGTGCCAGCAGCTTTGACCGGGACCCGACGCAGTACTTC. This gives the protein CASSFDRDPTQYF.

With respect to this clonotype: It may be a read error: a sequence one base away is much more abundant. The chain joins TRBV10-3 to TRBJ2-3, with D perhaps matching TRBD1 or TRBD2 (5 bases each). The CDR3 sequence is 14 residues long. Germline assignment: CDR1 ENHRY and CDR2 SYGVKD. The CDR3 bases are TGTGCCGTCAGAAGTAGCGTCGGCACAGGTACGCAGTATTTT. It specifies CAVRSSVGTGTQYF.

The sample holds many counts of this clonotype. CDR3: CASSVAGGYEKLFF. CDR3 DNA: TGTGCCAGCAGCGTAGCCGGGGGATACGAAAAACTGTTTTTT. The chain employs TRBV9 and TRBJ1-4; D perhaps matches TRBD1 (5 bases). Germline CDR1 and CDR2: SGDLS and YYNGEE. The V end was cut by 0 bases, the J end by 8 bases, with 11 bases between. CDR3 length: 14 residues.

This clonotype was observed many times. The chain is built from TRBV20-1 and TRBJ2-4; no reliable D call. Germline values: CDR1 DFQATT, CDR2 SNEGSKA (reference sequence). Trimming left V 3 bases short and J 7 bases short, with 16 bases between. The CDR3 is 14 residues long. Written as DNA, the CDR3 is TGCAGTGCTAGTTTTTTAGGACGGACCAACATTCAGTACTTC. This codes for CSASFLGRTNIQYF.

This clonotype was observed a handful of times. A much larger clone sits a single nucleotide away, making a read error possible. V gene TRBV5-1 combines with J gene TRBJ2-5; TRBD1 matches 7 bases. This CDR3 is 14 amino acids long. V shed 1 base, J shed 8 bases, and the junction held 8 bases outside the gene matches. Germline CDR1 SGHRS, CDR2 YFSETQ. CDR3 sequence: CASSLSRGPDTQYF. CDR3 bases: TGCGCCAGCAGCTTGTCGAGGGGGCCAGACACCCAGTACTTC.

The rearrangement uses TRBV6-2 or TRBV6-3 and TRBJ1-1; D is undetermined. There are 13 residues in the CDR3. V lost 11 bases, J lost 0 bases, and 13 bases lay in between. Germline CDR1 reads MNHEY; CDR2 reads SVGEGT. The CDR3 coding sequence is TGTGCCTCCAGACCCCGACTGAACACTGAAGCTTTCTTT. Encoded protein: CASRPRLNTEAFF.

As regards this clonotype: A much larger clone lies one base from this, so it may be a read error. The genes are TRBV7-8 and TRBJ1-3; 7 bases agree with TRBD1. The CDR3 runs 17 residues. Germline values: CDR1 SGHVS, CDR2 FQNEAQ. In DNA form, the CDR3 reads TGTGCCAGCAGCCTTGGGAGGGGGCGATGCTCTGGAAACCCCATATATTTT. Translated, it gives CASSLGRGRCSGNPIYF.

This clonotype was detected ten times or more. The V and J genes are TRBV29-1 and TRBJ2-7; no clear D gene. CDR3 length equals 12 residues. The germline V gene encodes CDR1 SQVTM and CDR2 ANQGSEA. Trimming shortened V by 6 bases and J by 0 bases, and 9 bases separated the two germline ends. The CDR3 protein is CSVQQSSYEQYF. Written as DNA, the CDR3 is TGCAGCGTCCAACAGAGCTCCTACGAGCAGTACTTC.

Note on this clonotype: One end of the junction fails to match germline, which may point to a read error. The chain is built from TRBV7-6 and TRBJ2-5; D unclear. The CDR3 consists of 13 residues. Germline V lookup: CDR1 SGHVS, CDR2 FNYEAQ. The CDR3: CASSLGFQETQYF. The CDR3 DNA reads TGTGCCAGCAGTTTAGGCTTCCAAGAGACCCAGTACTTC.

J is TRBJ2-3 and V is TRBV29-1; 10 nucleotides match TRBD2. Germline CDR1 reads SQVTM; CDR2 reads ANQGSEA. The V segment lost 4 bases and the J segment 6 bases; nucleotides outside the gene matches: 7. The CDR3 consists of 14 residues. In DNA, the CDR3 is TGCAGCGTTGTGCTAGCGGGAGCGATGGATACGCAGTATTTT. Translation: CSVVLAGAMDTQYF.